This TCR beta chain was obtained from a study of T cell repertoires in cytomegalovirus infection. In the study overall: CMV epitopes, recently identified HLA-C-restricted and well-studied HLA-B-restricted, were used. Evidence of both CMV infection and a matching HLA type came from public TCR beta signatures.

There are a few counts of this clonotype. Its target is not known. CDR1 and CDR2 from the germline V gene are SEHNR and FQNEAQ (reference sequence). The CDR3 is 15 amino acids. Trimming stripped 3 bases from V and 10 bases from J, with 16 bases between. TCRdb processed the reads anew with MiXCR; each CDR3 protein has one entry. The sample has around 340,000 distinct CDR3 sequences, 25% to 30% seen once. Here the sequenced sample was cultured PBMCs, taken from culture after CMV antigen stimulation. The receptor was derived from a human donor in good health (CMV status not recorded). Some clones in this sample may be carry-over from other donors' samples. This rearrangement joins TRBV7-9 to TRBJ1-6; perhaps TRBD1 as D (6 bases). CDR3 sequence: CASSFVQGLGSPLHF. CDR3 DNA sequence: TGTGCCAGCAGCTTCGTACAGGGTCTGGGATCACCCCTCCACTTT.